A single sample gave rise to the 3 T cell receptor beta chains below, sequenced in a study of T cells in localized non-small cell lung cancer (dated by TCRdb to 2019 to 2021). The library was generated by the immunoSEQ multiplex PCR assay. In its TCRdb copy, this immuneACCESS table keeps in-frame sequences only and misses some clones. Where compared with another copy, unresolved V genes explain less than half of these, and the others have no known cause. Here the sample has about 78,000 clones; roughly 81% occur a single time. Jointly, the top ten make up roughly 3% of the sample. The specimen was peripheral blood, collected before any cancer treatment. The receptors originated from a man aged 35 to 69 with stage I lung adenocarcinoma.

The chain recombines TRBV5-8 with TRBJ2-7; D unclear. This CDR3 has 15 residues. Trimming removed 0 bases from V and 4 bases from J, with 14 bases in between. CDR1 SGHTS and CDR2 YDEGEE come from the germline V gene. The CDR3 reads CASSLEWGTNYEQYF. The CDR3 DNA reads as TGTGCCAGCAGCTTGGAATGGGGAACGAATTACGAGCAGTACTTC.

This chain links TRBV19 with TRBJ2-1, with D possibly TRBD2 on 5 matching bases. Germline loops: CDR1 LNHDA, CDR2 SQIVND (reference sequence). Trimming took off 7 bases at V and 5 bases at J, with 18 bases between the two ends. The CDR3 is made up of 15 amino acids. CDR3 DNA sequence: TGTGCCAGTATGGGCCGGGGAACCGGAGACAATGAGCAGTTCTTC. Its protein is CASMGRGTGDNEQFF.

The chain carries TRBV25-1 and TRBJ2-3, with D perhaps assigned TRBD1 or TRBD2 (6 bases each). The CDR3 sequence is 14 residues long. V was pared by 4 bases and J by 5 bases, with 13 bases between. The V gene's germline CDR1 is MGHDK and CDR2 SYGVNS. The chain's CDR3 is CASSARGAEDTQYF. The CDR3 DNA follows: TGTGCCAGCAGTGCGAGGGGGGCAGAAGATACGCAGTATTTT.